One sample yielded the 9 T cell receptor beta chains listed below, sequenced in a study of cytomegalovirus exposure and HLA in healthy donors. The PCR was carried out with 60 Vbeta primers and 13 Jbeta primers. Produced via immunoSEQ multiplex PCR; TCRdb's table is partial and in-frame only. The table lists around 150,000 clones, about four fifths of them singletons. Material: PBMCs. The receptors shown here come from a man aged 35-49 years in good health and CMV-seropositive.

CDR3 nucleotides: TGCGCCAGCAGGGTGGACTACCAAGAGACCCAGTACTTC. Its protein is CASRVDYQETQYF. The J gene is TRBJ2-5, the V gene TRBV4-1; D possibly corresponds to TRBD2 (5 bases). The CDR3 sequence is 13 residues long. V lost 6 bases and J 0 bases, leaving 8 bases between the germline ends. Germline lookup yields CDR1 MGHRA and CDR2 YSYEKL.

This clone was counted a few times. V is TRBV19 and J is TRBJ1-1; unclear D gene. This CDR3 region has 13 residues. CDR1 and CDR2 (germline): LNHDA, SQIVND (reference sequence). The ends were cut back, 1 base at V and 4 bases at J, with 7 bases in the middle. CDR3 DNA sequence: TGTGCCAGTAGTATAGGACTATTCACTGAAGCTTTCTTT. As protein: CASSIGLFTEAFF. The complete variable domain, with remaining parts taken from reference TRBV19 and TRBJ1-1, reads DGGITQSPKYLFRKEGQNVTLSCEQNLNHDAMYWYRQDPGQGLRLIYYSQIVNDFQKGDIAEGYSVSREKKESFPLTVTSAQKNPTAFYLCASSIGLFTEAFFGQGTRLTVV.

The CDR3 nucleotides are TGTGCCAGCTCACCCCGGGACAGATCCTACGAGCAGTACTTC. Translating it yields CASSPRDRSYEQYF. This rearrangement joins TRBV18 to TRBJ2-7, with 7 positions matching TRBD1. The CDR3 has 14 residues. Germline CDR1 is KGHSH and CDR2 is LQKENI. The V and J ends lost 3 bases and 1 base, in that order; junction bases with no gene match: 3.

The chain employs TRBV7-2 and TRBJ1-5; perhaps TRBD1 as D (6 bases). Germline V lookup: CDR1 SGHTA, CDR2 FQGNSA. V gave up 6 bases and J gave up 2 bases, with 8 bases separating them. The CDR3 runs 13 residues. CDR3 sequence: CASSGQRNQPQHF. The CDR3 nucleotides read TGTGCCAGCAGTGGACAGCGCAATCAGCCCCAGCATTTT.

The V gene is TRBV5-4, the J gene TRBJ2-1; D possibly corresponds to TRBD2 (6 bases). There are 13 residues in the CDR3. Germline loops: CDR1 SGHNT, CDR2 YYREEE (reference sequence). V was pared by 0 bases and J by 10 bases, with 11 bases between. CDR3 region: CASSLGGAEEQFF. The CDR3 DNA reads TGTGCCAGCAGCTTGGGCGGGGCGGAAGAGCAGTTCTTC.

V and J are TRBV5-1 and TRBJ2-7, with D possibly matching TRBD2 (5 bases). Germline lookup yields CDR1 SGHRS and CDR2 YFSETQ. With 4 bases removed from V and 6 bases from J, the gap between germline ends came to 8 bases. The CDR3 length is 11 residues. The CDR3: CASSHGVEQYF. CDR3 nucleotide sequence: TGCGCCAGCAGCCACGGGGTCGAGCAGTACTTC.

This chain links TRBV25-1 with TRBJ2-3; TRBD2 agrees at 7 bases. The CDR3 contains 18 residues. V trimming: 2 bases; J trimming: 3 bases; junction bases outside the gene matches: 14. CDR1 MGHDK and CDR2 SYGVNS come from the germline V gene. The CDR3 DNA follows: TGTGCCAGCAGTGAACATGGGCCCCTTGCGGGAGATACAGATACGCAGTATTTT. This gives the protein CASSEHGPLAGDTDTQYF. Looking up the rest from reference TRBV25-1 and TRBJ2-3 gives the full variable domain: EADIYQTPRYLVIGTGKKITLECSQTMGHDKMYWYQQDPGMELHLIHYSYGVNSTEKGDLSSESTVSRIRTEHFPLTLESARPSHTSQYLCASSEHGPLAGDTDTQYFGPGTRLTVL.

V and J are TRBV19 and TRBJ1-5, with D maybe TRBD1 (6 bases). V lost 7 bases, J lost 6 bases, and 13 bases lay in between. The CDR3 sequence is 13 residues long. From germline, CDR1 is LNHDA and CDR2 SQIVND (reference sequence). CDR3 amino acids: CASISRGGQPQHF. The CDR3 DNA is TGTGCCAGTATCTCGCGAGGGGGTCAGCCCCAGCATTTT.

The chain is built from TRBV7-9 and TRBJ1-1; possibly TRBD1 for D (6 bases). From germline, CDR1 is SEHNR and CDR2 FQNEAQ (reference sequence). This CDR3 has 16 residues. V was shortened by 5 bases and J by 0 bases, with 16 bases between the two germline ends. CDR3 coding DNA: TGTGCCAGCAGCCCGGGGGGCCGGACTATGAACACTGAAGCTTTCTTT. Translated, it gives CASSPGGRTMNTEAFF. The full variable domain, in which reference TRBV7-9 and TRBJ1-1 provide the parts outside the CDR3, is DTGVSQNPRHKITKRGQNVTFRCDPISEHNRLYWYRQTLGQGPEFLTYFQNEAQLEKSRLLSDRFSAERPKGSFSTLEIQRTEQGDSAMYLCASSPGGRTMNTEAFFGQGTRLTVV.